The text below deals with one T cell receptor (beta chain). Germline-derived CDR1 and CDR2 are WNHNN and SYGVQD (reference sequence). V was pared by 4 bases and J by 3 bases, with 19 bases between. This CDR3 has 17 residues. These data come from a study of OX40 agonist ivuxolimab in advanced cancers. Overall study: The study gave patients intravenous ivuxolimab at 0.01 to 10 mg/kg every 2 weeks. Hepatocellular carcinoma, melanoma, renal cell or head and neck cancer was diagnosed in the dose-escalation patients. The study reported partial responses in three patients: one hepatocellular carcinoma, two cutaneous melanoma.

Produced via immunoSEQ multiplex PCR; TCRdb's table is partial and in-frame only. The sample holds more than 7,000 clones, almost 90% seen once. The sequence was collected from an adult with an advanced solid tumor such as melanoma, head and neck, liver or kidney cancer. The source was CD4+ or CD8+ T cells sorted from blood, collected in a trial of the OX40 agonist ivuxolimab. The chain is built from TRBV10-1 and TRBJ1-5; D perhaps matches TRBD1 (6 bases). CDR3 DNA sequence: TGCGCCAGCAGTGGGGGGATAACAGGACAGCCCAATCAGCCCCAGCATTTT. Translated, it gives CASSGGITGQPNQPQHF.